The TCR beta chain under discussion was sequenced for a study of blood T cell repertoires in COVID-19. Study-level information: Samples came from the United States, Italy and Spain, spanning acute and convalescent COVID-19. From T cells, B-cell-depleted T cells, or PBMCs came the material, which was cDNA or gDNA.

In the original processing: Using reference gene primer amplification, nucleated cell counts were estimated. Sequencing used immunoSEQ multiplex PCR; TCRdb keeps in-frame clones, though not all of them. The DNA gave D and trimming, while V, J and clone size come from that table. Of tens of thousands of clones listed, 80% to 90% are singletons. Material for sequencing was peripheral blood. The TCR originated in a woman aged 55-75 years with acute or convalescent COVID-19.

The chain's CDR3 is CASSLVGRQTDTQYF. The CDR3 DNA reads as TGTGCCAGCAGCTTGGTAGGCAGGCAGACAGATACGCAGTATTTT. V is TRBV5-4 and J is TRBJ2-3, with D unclear. The ends were cut back, 0 bases at V and 3 bases at J, with 11 bases in the middle. Germline CDR1 SGHNT, CDR2 YYREEE (reference sequence). This CDR3 region has 15 residues.